Presented here are 30 T cell receptor beta chains from one specimen sequenced in a study of early T cells in non-severe SARS-CoV-2 infection. A single record per CDR3 protein comes from TCRdb applying MiXCR to the 5' RACE reads. The table includes 65,000 to 95,000 distinct CDR3 sequences, more than 13% detected once. The sequenced sample was whole blood. The source of these receptors is an adult who was a healthcare worker with PCR-confirmed SARS-CoV-2 infection or an uninfected control (not recorded which).

The genes are TRBV12-3 or TRBV12-4 and TRBJ2-5; TRBD2 agrees at 8 bases. V lost 6 bases to trimming and J lost 4 bases; unmatched junction nucleotides: 4. The CDR3 length is 13 residues. The chain's CDR3 is CASSPTSGETQYF. The CDR3 region has the DNA TGTGCCAGCAGCCCAACTAGCGGAGAGACCCAGTACTTC.

The DNA for the CDR3 is TGTGCCAGCAGACCTGGGGATACGTATGGCTACACCTTC. It yields the protein CASRPGDTYGYTF. This sequence joins TRBV6-5 and TRBJ1-2; no clear D gene. The germline V gene encodes CDR1 MNHEY and CDR2 SVGAGI. The CDR3 extends over 13 amino acids. V lost 6 bases and J 5 bases, leaving 13 bases between the germline ends.

V is TRBV7-2 and J is TRBJ2-1, with D hard to call. The CDR3 is 13 residues long. CDR1 SGHTA and CDR2 FQGNSA come from the germline V gene. Trimming removed 1 base at V and 7 bases at J, with 8 bases between. The CDR3 DNA reads as TGTGCCAGCAGCTTAGACGCGTTGAATGAGCAGTTCTTC. Translated: CASSLDALNEQFF.

This clonotype was detected many times. CDR3 region: CASSLTAPLGNEQFF. The CDR3 bases are TGTGCCAGCAGCTTGACAGCCCCATTGGGGAATGAGCAGTTCTTC. This rearrangement joins TRBV7-2 to TRBJ2-1; TRBD1 might be the D (5 bases). The germline V and J ends were trimmed by 3 bases and 7 bases, with 16 bases remaining between them. CDR3 size: 15 residues. The germline CDR1 and CDR2 sequences are SGHTA and FQGNSA.

The chain employs TRBV14 and TRBJ1-1, with 8 bases aligning to TRBD1. CDR3 length: 15 amino acids. Trimming cost V 3 bases and J 7 bases; bases outside gene matches: 10. CDR1 SGHDN and CDR2 FVKESK come from the germline V gene. The CDR3 protein is CASSQRTGLVGEAFF. CDR3 sequence (DNA): TGTGCCAGCAGCCAGCGGACAGGGCTGGTTGGTGAAGCTTTCTTT. Full variable domain (remainder filled in from reference TRBV14 and TRBJ1-1): EAGVTQFPSHSVIEKGQTVTLRCDPISGHDNLYWYRRVMGKEIKFLLHFVKESKQDESGMPNNRFLAERTGGTYSTLKVQPAELEDSGVYFCASSQRTGLVGEAFFGQGTRLTVV.

V usage is TRBV20-1 and J usage is TRBJ2-4, with unresolved D. Trimming took 0 bases from V and 6 from J, leaving 9 bases between them. Germline V gene lookup returns CDR1 DFQATT and CDR2 SNEGSKA (reference sequence). The CDR3 loop spans 13 amino acids. In DNA form, the CDR3 reads TGCAGTGCTAGAGATATAGTCGCAAACATTCAGTACTTC. It specifies CSARDIVANIQYF.

The rearrangement links TRBV7-2 to TRBJ2-3; tentatively, D is TRBD1 (6 bases). Trimming shortened V by 5 bases and J by 2 bases, and 14 bases separated the two germline ends. Germline CDR1 SGHTA, CDR2 FQGNSA. The CDR3 extends over 15 amino acids. Written as DNA, the CDR3 is TGTGCCAGCAGCCGGCAGGGGATCGTCACAGATACGCAGTATTTT. Encoded protein: CASSRQGIVTDTQYF.

This chain uses TRBV6-5 with TRBJ2-3; D is ambiguous. The CDR3 runs 13 residues. The germline V gene has CDR1 MNHEY and CDR2 SVGAGI. Trimming stripped 1 base from V and 4 bases from J, with 6 bases between. CDR3 bases: TGTGCCAGCAGTTACTTGGGGTCAGATACGCAGTATTTT. This encodes CASSYLGSDTQYF.

The chain employs TRBV12-3 or TRBV12-4 and TRBJ2-2; D not certain. Trimming pared 5 bases from V and 4 bases from J, leaving 17 bases between. The CDR3 sequence is 16 residues long. The CDR3 nucleotides are TGTGCCAGCAGTACCGAGTTAGGGTTGCTCACCGGGGAGCTGTTTTTT. As protein: CASSTELGLLTGELFF.

This chain joins TRBV9 and TRBJ2-1; perhaps TRBD1 as D (6 bases). The CDR3 is 16 amino acids. Trimming pared 3 bases from V and 6 bases from J, leaving 19 bases between. Germline-derived CDR1 and CDR2 are SGDLS and YYNGEE. Written as DNA, the CDR3 is TGTGCCAGCAGCGAAAGGAACAGGGTCATCTTCAATGAGCAGTTCTTC. Translating gives CASSERNRVIFNEQFF.

This clonotype was recorded only once. Being one base from a much bigger clone, this may be a read error. This sequence joins TRBV5-5 and TRBJ1-3; 7 bases map to TRBD1. CDR3 length: 16 residues. V shed 1 base and J 1 base; nucleotides not matched to a gene: 5. Germline V gene lookup returns CDR1 SGHKS and CDR2 YYEKEE (reference sequence). CDR3 amino acids: CASSLSGTASGNTIYF. CDR3 nucleotide sequence: TGTGCCAGCAGCTTGTCCGGGACAGCTTCTGGAAACACCATATATTTT.

This clonotype was observed a handful of times. This chain joins TRBV7-8 and TRBJ2-5, with TRBD2 as a possible D gene (7 bases). V was shortened by 3 bases and J by 5 bases, with 13 bases between the two germline ends. The CDR3 consists of 14 residues. Germline CDR1 reads SGHVS; CDR2 reads FQNEAQ. CDR3 nucleotides: TGTGCCAGCAGCTTCTCGGGGGGCTTGGAGACCCAGTACTTC. Translating it yields CASSFSGGLETQYF.

The CDR3 is CSWGFHNEQFF. The CDR3 coding sequence is TGCAGCTGGGGATTTCACAATGAGCAGTTCTTC. The rearrangement joins TRBV29-1 to TRBJ2-1; D is undetermined. The V end lost 8 bases, the J end lost 5 bases, and 10 bases lay between the germline ends. This CDR3 is built from 11 residues. Germline-derived CDR1 and CDR2 are SQVTM and ANQGSEA.

This rearrangement joins TRBV27 to TRBJ1-1, with 8 positions matching TRBD1. The CDR3 is made up of 15 amino acids. CDR1 and CDR2 from the germline V gene are MNHEY and SMNVEV (reference sequence). After removal of 3 bases from V and 1 base from J, the junction contained 4 bases not matched to a gene. CDR3 sequence reads: CASSFSDRANTEAFF. CDR3 nucleotide sequence: TGTGCCAGCAGTTTTTCGGACAGGGCGAACACTGAAGCTTTCTTT.

The chain joins TRBV11-2 to TRBJ2-3; D is unresolved. V dropped 1 base and J dropped 4 bases, with 6 bases sitting between them. The CDR3 totals 13 residues. Germline values: CDR1 SGHAT, CDR2 FQNNGV. In DNA form, the CDR3 reads TGTGCCAGCAGCTTAGGGCCCCCAGATACGCAGTATTTT. It translates to CASSLGPPDTQYF.

This clonotype has ten or more counts. The chain combines TRBV6-6 with TRBJ1-4; D is unclear. V gave up 6 bases and J gave up 0 bases, with 11 bases separating them. The CDR3 extends over 15 amino acids. The germline CDR1 and CDR2 sequences are MNHNY and SVGAGI (reference sequence). The CDR3 sequence: CASRPSSATNEKLFF. DNA of the CDR3: TGTGCCAGCAGACCTTCGTCAGCAACTAATGAAAAACTGTTTTTT.

The chain links TRBV11-3 to TRBJ2-2; tentative D call: TRBD1 (6 bases). Trimming left V 3 bases short and J 2 bases short, with 13 bases between. Per germline, CDR1 SGHNT and CDR2 YENEEA. The CDR3 loop spans 16 amino acids. The CDR3 loop reads CASSFSGTINTGELFF. The DNA of the CDR3 is TGTGCCAGCAGCTTTTCGGGGACAATCAACACCGGGGAGCTGTTTTTT.

This clonotype appeared a few times. The V and J genes are TRBV2 and TRBJ1-2; 7 positions agree with TRBD1. The CDR3 loop spans 13 amino acids. V was pared by 11 bases and J by 1 base, with 7 bases of the junction left unmatched. Looked up from germline, CDR1 is SNHLY and CDR2 is FYNNEI. CDR3 protein: CAGQTGLNYGYTF. The CDR3 DNA follows: TGTGCCGGACAGACAGGGCTTAACTATGGCTACACCTTC.

The J gene is TRBJ2-1, the V gene TRBV28; D perhaps matches TRBD2 (6 bases). There are 15 residues in the CDR3. Trimming took off 2 bases at V and 6 bases at J, with 14 bases between the two ends. Germline CDR1 MDHEN, CDR2 SYDVKM. This CDR3 reads CASSLDRLGGNEQFF. CDR3 bases: TGTGCCAGCAGTTTAGACCGGCTCGGGGGCAATGAGCAGTTCTTC. The full variable domain, with the rest looked up from reference TRBV28 and TRBJ2-1, is DVKVTQSSRYLVKRTGEKVFLECVQDMDHENMFWYRQDPGLGLRLIYFSYDVKMKEKGDIPEGYSVSREKKERFSLILESASTNQTSMYLCASSLDRLGGNEQFFGPGTRLTVL.

This chain joins TRBV19 and TRBJ1-2; D call uncertain. Germline CDR1 LNHDA, CDR2 SQIVND (reference sequence). V was shortened by 1 base and J by 6 bases, with 3 bases between the two germline ends. CDR3 length: 11 amino acids. This chain's CDR3 is CASSIADGYTF. In DNA form, the CDR3 reads TGTGCCAGTAGTATAGCGGATGGCTACACCTTC.

This clonotype was observed a handful of times. V gene TRBV7-9 combines with J gene TRBJ2-1; 7 positions agree with TRBD1. With V trimmed by 5 bases and J by 5 bases, 6 bases remained unmatched. In germline, CDR1 is SEHNR, CDR2 FQNEAQ (reference sequence). This CDR3 is 14 amino acids long. CDR3 nucleotide sequence: TGTGCCAGCAGCGCCGGGACAGTGGACAATGAGCAGTTCTTC. It codes for CASSAGTVDNEQFF.

The genes are TRBV9 and TRBJ2-3, with D possibly TRBD1 on 5 matching bases. V was cut by 0 bases and J by 1 base, with 9 bases left in between. Germline values: CDR1 SGDLS, CDR2 YYNGEE. This CDR3 has 15 amino acids. CDR3 protein: CASSVEGIRTDTQYF. The DNA for the CDR3 is TGTGCCAGCAGCGTAGAGGGGATTCGCACAGATACGCAGTATTTT.

The chain is built from TRBV19 and TRBJ2-1, with 14 positions matching TRBD2. With 5 bases clipped from V and 8 bases from J, the junction kept 11 bases outside the gene matches. CDR3 length: 17 residues. Germline V gene lookup returns CDR1 LNHDA and CDR2 SQIVND (reference sequence). CDR3 residues: CASSPTRLAGGLDEQFF. CDR3 DNA sequence: TGTGCCAGTAGTCCTACTCGACTAGCGGGGGGGCTGGATGAGCAGTTCTTC.

The chain links TRBV25-1 to TRBJ1-4; D is unclear. The CDR3 sequence is 11 residues long. Trimming shortened V by 1 base and J by 7 bases, and 1 base separated the two germline ends. Germline-derived CDR1 and CDR2 are MGHDK and SYGVNS. The CDR3 coding sequence is TGTGCCAGCAGTGAATCTGAAAAACTGTTTTTT. As protein: CASSESEKLFF. The full variable domain, rest sourced from reference TRBV25-1 and TRBJ1-4, is EADIYQTPRYLVIGTGKKITLECSQTMGHDKMYWYQQDPGMELHLIHYSYGVNSTEKGDLSSESTVSRIRTEHFPLTLESARPSHTSQYLCASSESEKLFFGSGTQLSVL.

CDR3 amino acids: CASSLIGIPGELFF. CDR3 nucleotides: TGTGCCAGCAGCTTAATCGGAATACCCGGGGAGCTGTTTTTT. The chain joins TRBV11-2 to TRBJ2-2; D is uncertain. V gave up 2 bases and J gave up 6 bases, with 10 bases separating them. The germline CDR1 and CDR2 sequences are SGHAT and FQNNGV. CDR3 length: 14 amino acids.

This clonotype was found a few times. The chain carries TRBV6-1 and TRBJ2-7; tentative D call: TRBD1 (6 bases). With 1 base removed from V and 3 bases from J, the gap between germline ends came to 10 bases. This CDR3 comprises 14 residues. From germline, CDR1 is MNHNS and CDR2 SASEGT. The CDR3 bases are TGTGCCAGCAGTGAAGAGCACAGGGACTACGAGCAGTACTTC. Translated, it gives CASSEEHRDYEQYF.

This clonotype showed up just a few times. The rearrangement joins TRBV3-1 to TRBJ1-2, with no clear D. Trimming shortened V by 1 base and J by 3 bases, and 6 bases separated the two germline ends. CDR1 and CDR2 (germline): LGHDT, YNNKEL (reference sequence). The CDR3 has 13 residues. The CDR3: CASSQGLDYGYTF. In nucleotides, the CDR3 is TGTGCCAGCAGCCAAGGCCTGGACTATGGCTACACCTTC.

The V call is TRBV29-1, the J call TRBJ1-1, with D possibly matching TRBD1 (5 bases). Germline loops: CDR1 SQVTM, CDR2 ANQGSEA. The germline V and J ends were trimmed by 2 bases and 0 bases, with 13 bases remaining between them. The CDR3 sequence is 15 residues long. The CDR3 nucleotides read TGCAGCGTTGAACCCAGACAGACCTTGAACACTGAAGCTTTCTTT. This codes for CSVEPRQTLNTEAFF. Based on the CDR3 plus reference TRBV29-1 and TRBJ1-1, the full variable domain is SAVISQKPSRDICQRGTSLTIQCQVDSQVTMMFWYRQQPGQSLTLIATANQGSEATYESGFVIDKFPISRPNLTFSTLTVSNMSPEDSSIYLCSVEPRQTLNTEAFFGQGTRLTVV.

This clonotype was seen many times. One end of the junction is discordant with germline, which a read error may explain. The chain combines TRBV4-1 with TRBJ1-6; D is perhaps TRBD1 (6 bases). CDR3 length: 17 amino acids. Germline loops: CDR1 MGHRA, CDR2 YSYEKL. Here the CDR3 reads CASSKEPRDTENSPLHF. The CDR3 nucleotides are TGCGCCAGCAGCAAAGAACCCCGGGACACGGAAAATTCACCCCTCCACTTT.

This clonotype appeared many times. The chain joins TRBV19 to TRBJ2-1; D possibly uses TRBD1 or TRBD2 (6 bases each). This CDR3 is built from 20 residues. CDR1 is LNHDA, CDR2 SQIVND, per germline (reference sequence). Trimming left V 6 bases short and J 4 bases short, with 31 bases between. The CDR3 nucleotides read TGTGCCAGTAGCCCTAGAGGGGGAGGTGGACGAGGGGCTCGGTACAATGAGCAGTTCTTC. This sequence encodes CASSPRGGGGRGARYNEQFF.